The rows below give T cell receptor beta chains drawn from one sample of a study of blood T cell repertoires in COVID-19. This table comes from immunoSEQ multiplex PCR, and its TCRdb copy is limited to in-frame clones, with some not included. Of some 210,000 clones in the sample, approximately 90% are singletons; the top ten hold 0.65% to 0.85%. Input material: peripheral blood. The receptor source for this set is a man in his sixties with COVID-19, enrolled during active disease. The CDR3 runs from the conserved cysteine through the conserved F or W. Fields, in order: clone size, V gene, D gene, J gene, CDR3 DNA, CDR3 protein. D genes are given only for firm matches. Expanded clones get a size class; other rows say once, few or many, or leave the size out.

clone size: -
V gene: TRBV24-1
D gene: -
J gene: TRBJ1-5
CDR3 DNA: TGTGCCACCAGTGATCCTAAGGGGTCCGGCAATCAGCCCCAGCATTTT
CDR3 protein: CATSDPKGSGNQPQHF

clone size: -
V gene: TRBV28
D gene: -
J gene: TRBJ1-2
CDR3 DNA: TGTGCCAGCAGTTTTGGGTCAGCGGGAAACTATGGCTACACCTTC
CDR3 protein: CASSFGSAGNYGYTF

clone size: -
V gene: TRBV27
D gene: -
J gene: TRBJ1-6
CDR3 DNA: TGTGCCAGCAGTTTATCGGCAGGGTCGCCCCTCCACTTT
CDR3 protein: CASSLSAGSPLHF

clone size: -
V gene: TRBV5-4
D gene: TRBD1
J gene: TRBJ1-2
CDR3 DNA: TGTGCCAGCAGGGGTGACAGGGTTCTGGGCTACACCTTC
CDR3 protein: CASRGDRVLGYTF

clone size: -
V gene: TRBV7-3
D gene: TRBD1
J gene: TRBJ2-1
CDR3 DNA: TGTGCCAGCAGCTTTGGGACAGGGCTGAACAATGAGCAGTTCTTC
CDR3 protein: CASSFGTGLNNEQFF

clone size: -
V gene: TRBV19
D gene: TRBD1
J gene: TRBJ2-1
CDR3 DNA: TGTGCCAGTAGCCCTCAGGGACAGCGAGCCTACAATGAGCAGTTCTTC
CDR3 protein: CASSPQGQRAYNEQFF

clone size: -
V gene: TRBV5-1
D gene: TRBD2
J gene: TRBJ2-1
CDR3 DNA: TGCGCCAGCAGCTTGGAGGGCGGGAGGGCCTCTGAGCAGTTCTTC
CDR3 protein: CASSLEGGRASEQFF

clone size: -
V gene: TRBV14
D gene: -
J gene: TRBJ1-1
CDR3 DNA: TGTGCCAGCACAGCGCAGCGGAACACTGAAGCTTTCTTT
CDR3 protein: CASTAQRNTEAFF

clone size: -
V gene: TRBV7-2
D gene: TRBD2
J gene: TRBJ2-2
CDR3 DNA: TGTGCCAGCAGCGCGCGACTAGCGGGGAACACCGGGGAGCTGTTTTTT
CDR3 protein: CASSARLAGNTGELFF

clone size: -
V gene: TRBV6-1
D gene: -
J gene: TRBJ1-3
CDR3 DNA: TGTGCCAGCAGTGAATATATTCGAGAGCCGGTAACAGGAGGAAACACCATATATTTT
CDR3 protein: CASSEYIREPVTGGNTIYF

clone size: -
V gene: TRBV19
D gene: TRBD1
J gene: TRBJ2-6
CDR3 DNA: TGTGCCAGCAGACAGGGGGCTGGGGCCAACGTCCTGACTTTC
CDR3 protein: CASRQGAGANVLTF

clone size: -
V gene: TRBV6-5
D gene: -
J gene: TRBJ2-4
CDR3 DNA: TGTGCCAGCCGGCCCGGGTATGGAAACATTCAGTACTTC
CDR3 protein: CASRPGYGNIQYF

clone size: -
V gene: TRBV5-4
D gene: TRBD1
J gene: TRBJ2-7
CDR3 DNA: TGTGCCAGCAGCTTGGGCTGGGGACAGGGCTACGAGCAGTACTTC
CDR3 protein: CASSLGWGQGYEQYF

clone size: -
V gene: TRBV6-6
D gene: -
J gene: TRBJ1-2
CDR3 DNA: TGTGCCAGCCTCCCCGGCTTTACGGGTGGCTACACCTTC
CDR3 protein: CASLPGFTGGYTF

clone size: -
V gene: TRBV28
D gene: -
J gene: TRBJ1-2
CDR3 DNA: TGTGCCAGCAGTTTAGAGGTTCCCTATGGCTACACCTTC
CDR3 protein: CASSLEVPYGYTF

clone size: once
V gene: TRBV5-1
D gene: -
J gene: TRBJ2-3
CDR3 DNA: TGCGCCAGCAGCACGCACGGGGATACGCAGTATTTT
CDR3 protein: CASSTHGDTQYF

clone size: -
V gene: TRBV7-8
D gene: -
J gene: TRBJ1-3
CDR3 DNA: TGTGCCAGCAGCCGGAGTTCCGGGACTCTCTCCTCTGGAAACACCATATATTTT
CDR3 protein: CASSRSSGTLSSGNTIYF

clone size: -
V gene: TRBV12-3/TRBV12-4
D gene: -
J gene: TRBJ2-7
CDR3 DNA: TGTGCCAGCAGTTTCCCCGGTTCGGGCGAGCAGTACTTC
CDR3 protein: CASSFPGSGEQYF

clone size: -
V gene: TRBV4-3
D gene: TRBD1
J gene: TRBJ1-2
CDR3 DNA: TGCGCCAGCAGCCAAGACTTGGGACAGGCAAACTATGGCTACACCTTC
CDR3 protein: CASSQDLGQANYGYTF

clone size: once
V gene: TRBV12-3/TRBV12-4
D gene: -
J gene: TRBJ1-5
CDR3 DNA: TGTGCCAGCACCATACAGCCCCAGCCCCAGCATTTT
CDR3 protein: CASTIQPQPQHF

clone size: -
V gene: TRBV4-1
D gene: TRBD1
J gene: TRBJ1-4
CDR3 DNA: TGCGCCAGCAGCCAAGATGGGACAGGGCGTAATGAAAAACTGTTTTTT
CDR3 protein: CASSQDGTGRNEKLFF

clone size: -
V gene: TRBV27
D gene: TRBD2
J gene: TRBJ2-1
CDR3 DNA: TGTGCCAGCAGTTTCTCCGTCTTAGCGGGTGGGTACAATGAGCAGTTCTTC
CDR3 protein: CASSFSVLAGGYNEQFF

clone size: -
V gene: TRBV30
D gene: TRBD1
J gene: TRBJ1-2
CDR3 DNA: TGTGCCTGGAGTCCCCCGGGACAGGGAGGCTATGGCTACACCTTC
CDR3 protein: CAWSPPGQGGYGYTF

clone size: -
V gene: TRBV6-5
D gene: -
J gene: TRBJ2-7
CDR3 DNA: TGTGCCAGCAGTCCCGGGAGCCTACCCGAGCAGTACTTC
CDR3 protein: CASSPGSLPEQYF

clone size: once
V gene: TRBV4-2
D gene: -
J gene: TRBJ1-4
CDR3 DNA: TGTGCCAGCAGCCAAGCTTCGGAGGCAACTAATGAAAAACTGTTTTTT
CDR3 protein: CASSQASEATNEKLFF

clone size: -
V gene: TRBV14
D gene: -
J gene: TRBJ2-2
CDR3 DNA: TGTGCCAGCAGCCAAGCGAGGACAGTAGGCGGGGAGCTGTTTTTT
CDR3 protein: CASSQARTVGGELFF

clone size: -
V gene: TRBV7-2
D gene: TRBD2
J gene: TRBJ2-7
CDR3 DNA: TGTGCCAGCAGACGACCTTCAGGGACTAGCTCCTACGAGCAGTACTTC
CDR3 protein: CASRRPSGTSSYEQYF

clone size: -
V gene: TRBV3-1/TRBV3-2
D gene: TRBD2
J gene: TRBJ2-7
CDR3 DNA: TGTGCCAGCAGCCAAGATTTAACTAGCGGGTACGAGCAGTACTTC
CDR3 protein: CASSQDLTSGYEQYF

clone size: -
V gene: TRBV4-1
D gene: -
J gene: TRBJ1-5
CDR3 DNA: TGCGCCAGCAGCCAAGAAGCGATTTATAGCAATCAGCCCCAGCATTTT
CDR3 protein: CASSQEAIYSNQPQHF

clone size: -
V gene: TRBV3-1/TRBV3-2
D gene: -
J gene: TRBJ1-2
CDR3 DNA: TGTGCCAGCAGCCAAGATTGGGGCGGAACCGTCTATGGCTACACCTTC
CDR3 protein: CASSQDWGGTVYGYTF

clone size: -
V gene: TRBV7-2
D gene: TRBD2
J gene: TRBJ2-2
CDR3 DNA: TGTGCCAGCAGCTTAAGGCGGGAGGGCCCCGGGGAGCTGTTTTTT
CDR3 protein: CASSLRREGPGELFF

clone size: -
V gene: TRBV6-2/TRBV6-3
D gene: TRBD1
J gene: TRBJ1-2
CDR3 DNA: TGTGCCAGCAGTTATCCCAGGGGGCGAGTAGGCTATGGCTACACCTTC
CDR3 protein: CASSYPRGRVGYGYTF

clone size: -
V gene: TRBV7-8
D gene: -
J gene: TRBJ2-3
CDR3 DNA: TGTGCCAGCAGCTCCCGCAGGGGCCCCGTTGGGGATACGCAGTATTTT
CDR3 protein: CASSSRRGPVGDTQYF

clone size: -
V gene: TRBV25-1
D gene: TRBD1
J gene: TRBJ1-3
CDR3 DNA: TGTGCCAGCAGTGCTTGGACAGGGGTCGCCATATATTTT
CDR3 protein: CASSAWTGVAIYF

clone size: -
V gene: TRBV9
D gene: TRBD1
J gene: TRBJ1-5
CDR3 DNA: TGTGCCAGCAGCGCCGGGACAGGGGATCAGCCCCAGCATTTT
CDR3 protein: CASSAGTGDQPQHF

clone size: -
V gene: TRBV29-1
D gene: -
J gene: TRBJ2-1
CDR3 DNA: TGCAGCGTCCGACAGTGGTCCTACAATGAGCAGTTCTTC
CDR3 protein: CSVRQWSYNEQFF

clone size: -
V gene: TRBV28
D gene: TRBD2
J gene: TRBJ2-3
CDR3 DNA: TGTGCCAGCAGTTCCCCCCTAGCGGGAGCCACAGATACGCAGTATTTT
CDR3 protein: CASSSPLAGATDTQYF

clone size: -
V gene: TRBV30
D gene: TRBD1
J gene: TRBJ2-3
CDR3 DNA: TGTGCCTGGAGTCACGGACAGGGGGTAACAGATACGCAGTATTTT
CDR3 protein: CAWSHGQGVTDTQYF

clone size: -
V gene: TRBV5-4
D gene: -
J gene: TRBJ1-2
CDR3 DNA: TGTGCCAGCAGCTTGGCCCACTCTCGTCGTGGCTACACCTTC
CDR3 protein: CASSLAHSRRGYTF

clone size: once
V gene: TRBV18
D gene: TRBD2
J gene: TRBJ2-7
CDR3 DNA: TGTGCCAGCTCACCACCGGGGGGAATAGCGGGAGAAAACGAGCAGTACTTC
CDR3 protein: CASSPPGGIAGENEQYF